This TCR beta chain came from a study of a mutant IDH1 vaccine in newly diagnosed glioma. Clones were sequenced by immunoSEQ multiplex PCR, and TCRdb holds only the in-frame ones, with some missing. The sample carries around 39,000 clones, 65% to 85% recorded once. The time point denotes: week 23, last vaccination. Every vaccine dose comprised 300 ug of mutant IDH1 20-mer peptide plus topical imiquimod. This clone was seen a few times. Its specificity is not known. CDR3 length: 14 amino acids. Germline CDR1 reads MRHNA; CDR2 reads SNTAGT. The junction had 0 bases not matched to a gene; V was cut back by 5 bases and J by 3 bases.

The sequencing used PBMCs, collected from a glioma patient whose treatment included an IDH1 peptide vaccine. The origin of this receptor is a woman aged 18-29 years with glioma. Some clones in this sample may be carry-over from other donors' samples. The chain employs TRBV6-4 and TRBJ2-2, with 10 bases identical to TRBD2. DNA of the CDR3: TGTGCCAGCAGTAGCGGGGGGGACACCGGGGAGCTGTTTTTT. Residues: CASSSGGDTGELFF.